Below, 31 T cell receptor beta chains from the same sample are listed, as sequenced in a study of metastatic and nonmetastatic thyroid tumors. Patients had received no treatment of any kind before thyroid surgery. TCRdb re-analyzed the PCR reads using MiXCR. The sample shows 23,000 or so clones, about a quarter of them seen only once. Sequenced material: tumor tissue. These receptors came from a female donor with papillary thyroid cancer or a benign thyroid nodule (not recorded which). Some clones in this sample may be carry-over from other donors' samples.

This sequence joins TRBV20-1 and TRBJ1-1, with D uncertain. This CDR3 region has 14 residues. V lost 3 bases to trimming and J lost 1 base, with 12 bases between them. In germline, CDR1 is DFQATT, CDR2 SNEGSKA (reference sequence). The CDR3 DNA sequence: TGCAGTGCTAGTCCAAGCAGCTGGAACACTGAAGCTTTCTTT. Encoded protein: CSASPSSWNTEAFF.

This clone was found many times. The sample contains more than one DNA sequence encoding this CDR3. The CDR3 sequence is CASSRGTGGQETQYF. The CDR3 DNA is TGTGCCAGCAGCCGGGGGACAGGGGGCCAAGAGACCCAGTACTTC. The V call is TRBV7-9, the J call TRBJ2-5, with TRBD1 matching 11 bases. Trimming removed 5 bases from V and 1 base from J; junction bases left unmatched: 3. CDR1 SEHNR and CDR2 FQNEAQ come from the germline V gene (reference sequence). CDR3 length: 15 amino acids. Drawing the rest from reference TRBV7-9 and TRBJ2-5, the complete variable domain is DTGVSQNPRHKITKRGQNVTFRCDPISEHNRLYWYRQTLGQGPEFLTYFQNEAQLEKSRLLSDRFSAERPKGSFSTLEIQRTEQGDSAMYLCASSRGTGGQETQYFGPGTRLLVL.

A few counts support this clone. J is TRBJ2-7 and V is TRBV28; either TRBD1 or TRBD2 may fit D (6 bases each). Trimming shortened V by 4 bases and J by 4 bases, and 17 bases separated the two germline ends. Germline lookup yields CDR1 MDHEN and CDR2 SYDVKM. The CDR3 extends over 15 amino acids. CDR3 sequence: CASSSPGTGRYEQYF. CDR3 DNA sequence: TGTGCCAGCAGTTCTCCCGGAACAGGGAGGTACGAGCAGTACTTC.

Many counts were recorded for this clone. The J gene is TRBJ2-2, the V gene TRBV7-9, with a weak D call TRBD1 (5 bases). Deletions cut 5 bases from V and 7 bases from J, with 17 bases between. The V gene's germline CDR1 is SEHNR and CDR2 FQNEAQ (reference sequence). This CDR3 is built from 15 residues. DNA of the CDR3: TGTGCCAGCAGCCCAGTAGGGGCTCTGGGCGGGGAGCTGTTTTTT. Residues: CASSPVGALGGELFF.

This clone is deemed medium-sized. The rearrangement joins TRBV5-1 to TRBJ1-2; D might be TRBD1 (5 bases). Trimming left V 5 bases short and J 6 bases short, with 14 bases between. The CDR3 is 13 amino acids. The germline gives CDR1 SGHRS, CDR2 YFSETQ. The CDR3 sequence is CASSQRGLDGYTF. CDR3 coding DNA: TGCGCCAGCAGTCAGAGGGGCTTGGATGGCTACACCTTC. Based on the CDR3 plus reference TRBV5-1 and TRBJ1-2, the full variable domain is KAGVTQTPRYLIKTRGQQVTLSCSPISGHRSVSWYQQTPGQGLQFLFEYFSETQRNKGNFPGRFSGRQFSNSRSEMNVSTLELGDSALYLCASSQRGLDGYTFGSGTRLTVV.

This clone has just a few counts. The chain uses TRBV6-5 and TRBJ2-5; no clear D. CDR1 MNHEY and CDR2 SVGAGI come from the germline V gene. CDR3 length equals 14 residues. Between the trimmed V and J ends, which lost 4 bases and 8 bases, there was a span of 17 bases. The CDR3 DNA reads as TGTGCCAGCAGTTCTCACGCGAGCCGCGGTACCCAGTACTTC. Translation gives CASSSHASRGTQYF.

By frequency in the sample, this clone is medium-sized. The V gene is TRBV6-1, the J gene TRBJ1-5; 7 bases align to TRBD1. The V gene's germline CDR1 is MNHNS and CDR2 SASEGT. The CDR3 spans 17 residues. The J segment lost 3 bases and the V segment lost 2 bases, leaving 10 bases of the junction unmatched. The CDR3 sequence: CASSESGDRGYNQPQHF. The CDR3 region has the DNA TGTGCCAGCAGTGAATCAGGGGACAGAGGTTACAATCAGCCCCAGCATTTT.

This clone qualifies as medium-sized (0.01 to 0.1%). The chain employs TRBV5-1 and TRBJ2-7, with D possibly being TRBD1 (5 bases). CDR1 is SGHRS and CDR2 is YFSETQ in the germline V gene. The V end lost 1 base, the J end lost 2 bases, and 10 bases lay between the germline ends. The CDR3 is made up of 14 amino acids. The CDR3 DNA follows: TGCGCCAGCAGCTTGTTAGGACACCCCTACGAGCAGTACTTC. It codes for CASSLLGHPYEQYF.

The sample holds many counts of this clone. Here the CDR3 DNA reads TGCGCCACCCGGTTAGGAGGGGGAAATACCGGGGAGCTGTTTTTT. Protein sequence: CATRLGGGNTGELFF. The chain carries TRBV5-1 and TRBJ2-2; D is perhaps TRBD1 or TRBD2 (6 bases each). The CDR3 runs to 15 residues. The V gene's germline CDR1 is SGHRS and CDR2 YFSETQ. V was cut by 9 bases and J by 5 bases, with 20 bases left in between.

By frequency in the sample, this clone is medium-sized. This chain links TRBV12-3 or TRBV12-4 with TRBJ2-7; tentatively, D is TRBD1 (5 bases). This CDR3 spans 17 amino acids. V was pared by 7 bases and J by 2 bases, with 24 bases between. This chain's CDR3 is CASTPTATRPHTYEQYF. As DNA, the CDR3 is TGTGCCAGCACCCCGACAGCAACAAGGCCCCATACCTACGAGCAGTACTTC.

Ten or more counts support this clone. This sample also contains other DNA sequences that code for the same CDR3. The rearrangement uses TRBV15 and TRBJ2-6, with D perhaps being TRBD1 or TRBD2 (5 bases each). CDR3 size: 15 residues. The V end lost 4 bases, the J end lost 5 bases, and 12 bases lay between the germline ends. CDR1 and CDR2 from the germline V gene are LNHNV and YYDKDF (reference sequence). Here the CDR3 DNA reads TGTGCCACCAGCAAAGGGGACGCTAGGGCCAACGTCCTGACTTTC. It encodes CATSKGDARANVLTF.

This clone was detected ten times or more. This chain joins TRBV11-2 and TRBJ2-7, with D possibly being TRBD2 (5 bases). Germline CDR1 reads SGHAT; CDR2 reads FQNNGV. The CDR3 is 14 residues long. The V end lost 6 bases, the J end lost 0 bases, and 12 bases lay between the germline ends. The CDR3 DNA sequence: TGTGCCAGCAGAACCGGGATAAGCTCCTACGAGCAGTACTTC. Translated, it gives CASRTGISSYEQYF.

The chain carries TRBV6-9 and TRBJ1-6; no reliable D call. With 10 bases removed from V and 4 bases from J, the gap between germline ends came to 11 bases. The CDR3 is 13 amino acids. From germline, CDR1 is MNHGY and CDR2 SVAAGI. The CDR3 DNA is TGTGCCATTACGACACAATATAATTCACCCCTCCACTTT. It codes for CAITTQYNSPLHF.

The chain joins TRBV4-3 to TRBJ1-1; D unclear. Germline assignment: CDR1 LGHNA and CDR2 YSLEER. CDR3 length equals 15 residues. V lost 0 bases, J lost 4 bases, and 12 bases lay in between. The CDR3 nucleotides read TGCGCCAGCAGCCAAGATAGGCGGGGAGGCACTGAAGCTTTCTTT. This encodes CASSQDRRGGTEAFF.

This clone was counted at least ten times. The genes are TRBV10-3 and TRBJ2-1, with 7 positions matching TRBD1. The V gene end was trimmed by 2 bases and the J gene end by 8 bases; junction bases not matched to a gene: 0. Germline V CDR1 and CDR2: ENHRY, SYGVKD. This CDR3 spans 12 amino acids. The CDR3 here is CAISETGDEQFF. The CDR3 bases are TGTGCCATCAGTGAGACAGGGGATGAGCAGTTCTTC.

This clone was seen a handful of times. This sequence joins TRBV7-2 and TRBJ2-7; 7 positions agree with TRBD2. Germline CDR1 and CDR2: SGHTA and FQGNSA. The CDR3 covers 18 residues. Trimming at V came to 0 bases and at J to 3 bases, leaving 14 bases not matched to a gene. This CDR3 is CASSLAADFGRGDYEQYF. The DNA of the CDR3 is TGTGCCAGCAGCTTAGCGGCGGACTTTGGGAGGGGAGACTACGAGCAGTACTTC.

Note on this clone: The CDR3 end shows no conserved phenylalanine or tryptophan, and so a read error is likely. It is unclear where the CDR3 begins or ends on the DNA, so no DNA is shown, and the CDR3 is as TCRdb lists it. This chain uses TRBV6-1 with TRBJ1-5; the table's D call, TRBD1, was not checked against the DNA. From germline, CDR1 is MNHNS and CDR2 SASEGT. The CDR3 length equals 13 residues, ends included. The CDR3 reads CASSEDNNQPQHL.

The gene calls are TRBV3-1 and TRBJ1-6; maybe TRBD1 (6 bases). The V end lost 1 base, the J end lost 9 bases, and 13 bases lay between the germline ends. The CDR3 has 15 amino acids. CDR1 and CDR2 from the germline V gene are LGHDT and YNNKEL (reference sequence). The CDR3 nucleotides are TGTGCCAGCAGCCAAGTAGGGGGTTTTGGTTCACCCCTCCACTTT. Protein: CASSQVGGFGSPLHF.

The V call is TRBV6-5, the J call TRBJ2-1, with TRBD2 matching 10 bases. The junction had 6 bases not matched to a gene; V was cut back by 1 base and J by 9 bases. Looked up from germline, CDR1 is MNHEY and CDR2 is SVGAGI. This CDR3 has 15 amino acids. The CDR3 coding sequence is TGTGCCAGCAGTTACTATAGCGGGGGGTCTGGTGAGCAGTTCTTC. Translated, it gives CASSYYSGGSGEQFF.

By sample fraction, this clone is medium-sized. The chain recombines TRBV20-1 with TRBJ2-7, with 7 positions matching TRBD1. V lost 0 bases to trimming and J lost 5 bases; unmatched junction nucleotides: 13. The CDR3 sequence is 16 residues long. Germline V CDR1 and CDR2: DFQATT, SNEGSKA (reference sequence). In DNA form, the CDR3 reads TGCAGTGCTAGAGATTCCGGGACAGCCTCACCCCACGAGCAGTACTTC. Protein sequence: CSARDSGTASPHEQYF.

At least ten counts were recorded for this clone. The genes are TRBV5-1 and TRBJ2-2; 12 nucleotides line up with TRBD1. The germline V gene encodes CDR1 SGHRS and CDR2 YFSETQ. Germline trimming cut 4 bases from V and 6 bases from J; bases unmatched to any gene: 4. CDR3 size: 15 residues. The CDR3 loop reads CASSPGTGGSGELFF. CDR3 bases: TGCGCCAGCAGCCCCGGGACAGGGGGCTCCGGGGAGCTGTTTTTT.

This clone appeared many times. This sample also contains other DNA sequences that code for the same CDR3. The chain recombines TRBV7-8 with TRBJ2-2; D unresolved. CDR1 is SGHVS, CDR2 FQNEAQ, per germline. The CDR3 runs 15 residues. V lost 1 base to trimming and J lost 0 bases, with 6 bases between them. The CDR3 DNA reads TGTGCCAGCAGCTTAGGGGGTCCGAACACCGGGGAGCTGTTTTTT. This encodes CASSLGGPNTGELFF.

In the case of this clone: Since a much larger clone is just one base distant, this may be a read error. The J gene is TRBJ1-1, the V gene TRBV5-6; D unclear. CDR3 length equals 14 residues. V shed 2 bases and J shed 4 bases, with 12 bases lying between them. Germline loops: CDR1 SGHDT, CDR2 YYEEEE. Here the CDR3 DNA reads TGTGCCAGCAGCTTCGTTACACTCACCACTGAAGCTTTCTTT. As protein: CASSFVTLTTEAFF.

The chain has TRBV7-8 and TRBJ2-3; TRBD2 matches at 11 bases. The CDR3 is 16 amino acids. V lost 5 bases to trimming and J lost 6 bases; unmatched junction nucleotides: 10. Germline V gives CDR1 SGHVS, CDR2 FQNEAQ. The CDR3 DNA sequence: TGTGCCAGCAGCCTTCAGACTAGCGGGGCGATGGATACGCAGTATTTT. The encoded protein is CASSLQTSGAMDTQYF.

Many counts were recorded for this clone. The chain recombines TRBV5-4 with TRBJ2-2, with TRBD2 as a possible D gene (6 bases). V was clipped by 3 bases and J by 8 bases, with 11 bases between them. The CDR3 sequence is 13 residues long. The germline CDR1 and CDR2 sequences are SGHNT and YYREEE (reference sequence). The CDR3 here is CASSSHAGGELFF. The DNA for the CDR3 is TGTGCCAGCAGCTCTCACGCGGGGGGGGAGCTGTTTTTT.

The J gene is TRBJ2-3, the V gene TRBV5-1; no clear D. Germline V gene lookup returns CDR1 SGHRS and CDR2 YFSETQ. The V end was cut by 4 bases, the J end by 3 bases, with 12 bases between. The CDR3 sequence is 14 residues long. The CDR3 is CASSKSTVTDTQYF. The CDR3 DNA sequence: TGCGCCAGCAGCAAAAGTACGGTTACAGATACGCAGTATTTT.

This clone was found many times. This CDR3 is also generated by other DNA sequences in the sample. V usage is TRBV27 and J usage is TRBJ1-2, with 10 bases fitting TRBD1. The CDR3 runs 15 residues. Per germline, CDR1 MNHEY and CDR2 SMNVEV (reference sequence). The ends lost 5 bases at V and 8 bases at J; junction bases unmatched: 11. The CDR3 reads CASSMNRDRGRGYTF. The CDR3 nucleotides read TGTGCCAGCAGTATGAACCGGGACAGGGGCCGGGGCTACACCTTC.

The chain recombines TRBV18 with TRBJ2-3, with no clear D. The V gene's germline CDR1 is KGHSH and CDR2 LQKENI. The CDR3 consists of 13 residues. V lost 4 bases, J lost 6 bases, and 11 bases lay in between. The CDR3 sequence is CASSQPHPDTQYF. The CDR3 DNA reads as TGTGCCAGCTCACAACCCCACCCGGATACGCAGTATTTT.

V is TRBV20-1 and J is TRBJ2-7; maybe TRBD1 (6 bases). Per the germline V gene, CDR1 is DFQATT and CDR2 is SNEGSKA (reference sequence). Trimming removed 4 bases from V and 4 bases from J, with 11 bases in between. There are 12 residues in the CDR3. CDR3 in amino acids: CSAIGTQYEQYF. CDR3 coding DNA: TGCAGTGCTATTGGGACACAGTACGAGCAGTACTTC.

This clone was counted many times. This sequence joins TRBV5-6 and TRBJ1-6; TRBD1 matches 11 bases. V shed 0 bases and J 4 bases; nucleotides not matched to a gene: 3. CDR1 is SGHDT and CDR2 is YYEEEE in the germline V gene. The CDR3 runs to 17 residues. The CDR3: CASSLAGQGVYNSPLHF. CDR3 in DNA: TGTGCCAGCAGCTTGGCGGGACAGGGGGTATATAATTCACCCCTCCACTTT.

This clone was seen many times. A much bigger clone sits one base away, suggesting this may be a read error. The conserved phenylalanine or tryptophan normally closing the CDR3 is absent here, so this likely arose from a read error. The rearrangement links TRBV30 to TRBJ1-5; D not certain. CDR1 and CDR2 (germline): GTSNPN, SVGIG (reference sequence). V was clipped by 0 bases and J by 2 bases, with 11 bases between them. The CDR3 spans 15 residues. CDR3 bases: TGTGCCTGGAGTGTAAAAAGGAGGGGCAATCAGCCCCAGCATCTT. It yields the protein CAWSVKRRGNQPQHL.